The clone carrying this TCR beta chain has just a few counts. Its antigen is undetermined. Each CDR3 protein is one row after TCRdb ran MiXCR on the RT-PCR reads. The data hold 500,000 to 600,000 distinct CDR3 sequences, with under 9% observed a single time. The data were obtained in a study of response to subunit inactivated influenza vaccine. Study findings and constraints: A suggestion made by the authors is that each seasonal influenza vaccination recruits few new T cells.

CDR1 and CDR2 (germline): MDHEN, SYDVKM. There are 19 residues in the CDR3. V lost 1 base and J 1 base, leaving 22 bases between the germline ends. The V gene is TRBV28, the J gene TRBJ2-5, with D maybe TRBD1 (6 bases). The source was PBMCs from blood, collected around 25 months after vaccination. This TCR came from a man aged 50-75 years who received an inactivated influenza vaccine. The CDR3 protein is CASSLSPQSPTGIQETQYF. The CDR3 region has the DNA TGTGCCAGCAGTTTATCCCCCCAAAGCCCGACAGGAATCCAAGAGACCCAGTACTTC.